This T cell receptor beta chain was identified in a study of blood T cell repertoires in COVID-19. The overall study: The study drew acute and convalescent COVID-19 samples from the United States, Italy and Spain.

Self-reported history from a screening survey and questionnaire set each donor's cohort. Cohort 3 recovery required two negative PCRs, clearance, or symptom resolution. The V gene end was trimmed by 4 bases and the J gene end by 4 bases; junction bases not matched to a gene: 6. This CDR3 is built from 15 residues. Germline V lookup: CDR1 SEHNR, CDR2 FQNEAQ (reference sequence). This table comes from immunoSEQ multiplex PCR, and its TCRdb copy is limited to in-frame clones, with some not included. The sample holds fewer than 450,000 clones; 87% are singletons and the top ten take 0.9% to 1.2%. Material: PBMCs or T cells enriched from blood (not recorded which). The rearrangement joins TRBV7-9 to TRBJ1-4, with 7 bases identical to TRBD1. The TCR was taken from a woman younger than 45 who had recovered from COVID-19. As DNA, the CDR3 is TGTGCCAGCAGCTCTTCAGGGGGGATTAATGAAAAACTGTTTTTT. Translated: CASSSSGGINEKLFF.